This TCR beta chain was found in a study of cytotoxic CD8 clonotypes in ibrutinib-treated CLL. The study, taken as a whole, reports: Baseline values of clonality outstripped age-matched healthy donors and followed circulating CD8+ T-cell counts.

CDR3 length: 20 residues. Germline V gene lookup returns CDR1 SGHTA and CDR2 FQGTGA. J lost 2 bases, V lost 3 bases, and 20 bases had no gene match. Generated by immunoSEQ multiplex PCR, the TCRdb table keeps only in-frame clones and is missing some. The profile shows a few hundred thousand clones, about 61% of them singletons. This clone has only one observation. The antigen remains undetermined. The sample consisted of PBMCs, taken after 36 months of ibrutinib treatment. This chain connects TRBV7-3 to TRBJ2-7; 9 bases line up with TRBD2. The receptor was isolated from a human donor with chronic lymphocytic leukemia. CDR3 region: CASSFFASGTSGNATYEQYF. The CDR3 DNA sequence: TGTGCCAGCAGCTTCTTCGCTAGCGGGACCTCGGGGAACGCGACCTACGAGCAGTACTTC.